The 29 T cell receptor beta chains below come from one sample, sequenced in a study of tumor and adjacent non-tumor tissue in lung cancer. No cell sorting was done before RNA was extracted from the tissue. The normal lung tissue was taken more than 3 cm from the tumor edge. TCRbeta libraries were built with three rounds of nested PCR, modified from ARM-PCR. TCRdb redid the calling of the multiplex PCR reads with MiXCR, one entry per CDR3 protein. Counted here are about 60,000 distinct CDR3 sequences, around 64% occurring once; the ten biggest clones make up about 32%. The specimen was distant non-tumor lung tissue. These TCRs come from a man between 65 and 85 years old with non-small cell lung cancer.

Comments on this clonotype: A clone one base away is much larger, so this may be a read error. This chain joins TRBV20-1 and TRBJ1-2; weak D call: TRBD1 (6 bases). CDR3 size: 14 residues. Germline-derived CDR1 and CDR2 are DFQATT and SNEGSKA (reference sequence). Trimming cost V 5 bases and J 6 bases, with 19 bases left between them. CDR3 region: CSAGTGTLANGYTF. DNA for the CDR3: TGCAGTGCTGGCACCGGGACACTCGCGAATGGCTACACCTTC.

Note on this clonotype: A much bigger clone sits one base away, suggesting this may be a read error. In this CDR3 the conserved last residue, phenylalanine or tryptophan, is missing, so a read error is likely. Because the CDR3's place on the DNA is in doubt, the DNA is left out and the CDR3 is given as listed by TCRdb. The CDR3: CASSPRRQRDTTL. The rearrangement uses TRBV11-2 and TRBJ1-2; whether TRBD1, the table's D call, matches the DNA was not checked. Germline CDR1 and CDR2: SGHAT and FQNNGV. The CDR3 extends over 13 residues, inclusive of both ends.

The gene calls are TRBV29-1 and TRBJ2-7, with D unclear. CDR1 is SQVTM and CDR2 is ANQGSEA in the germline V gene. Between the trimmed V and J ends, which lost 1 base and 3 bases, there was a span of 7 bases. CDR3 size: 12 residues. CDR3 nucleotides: TGCAGCGTTGAAGTCGGAGACTACGAGCAGTACTTC. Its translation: CSVEVGDYEQYF.

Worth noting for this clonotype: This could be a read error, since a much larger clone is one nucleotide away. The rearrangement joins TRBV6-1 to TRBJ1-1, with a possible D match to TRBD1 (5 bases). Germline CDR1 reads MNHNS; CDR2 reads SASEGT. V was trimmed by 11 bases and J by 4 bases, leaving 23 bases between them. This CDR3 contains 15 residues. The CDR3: CAGSRVGGQGTEAFF. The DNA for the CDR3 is TGTGCCGGCTCAAGGGTCGGGGGTCAGGGCACTGAAGCTTTCTTT.

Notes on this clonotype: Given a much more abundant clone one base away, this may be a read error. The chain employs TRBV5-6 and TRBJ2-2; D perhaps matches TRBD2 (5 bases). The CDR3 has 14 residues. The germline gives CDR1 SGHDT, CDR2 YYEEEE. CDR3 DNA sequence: TGTGCCAACAGCCCGCCGGCGGGCACCGGGGAGCTGTTTTTT. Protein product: CANSPPAGTGELFF.

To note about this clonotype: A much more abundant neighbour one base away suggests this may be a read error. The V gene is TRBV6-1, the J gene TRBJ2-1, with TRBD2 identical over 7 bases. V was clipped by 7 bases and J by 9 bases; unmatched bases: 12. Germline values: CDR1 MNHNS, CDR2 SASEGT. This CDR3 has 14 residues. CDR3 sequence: CASIYREEAIEQFF. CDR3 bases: TGTGCCAGCATTTACCGGGAGGAGGCGATTGAGCAGTTCTTC.

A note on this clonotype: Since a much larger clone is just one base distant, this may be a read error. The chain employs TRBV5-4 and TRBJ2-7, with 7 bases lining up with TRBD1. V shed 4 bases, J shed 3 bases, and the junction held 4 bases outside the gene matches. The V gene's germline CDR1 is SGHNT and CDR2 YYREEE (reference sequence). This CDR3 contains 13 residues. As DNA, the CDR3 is TGTGCCAGCAGCAATACAGGGGTCTACGAGCAGTACTTC. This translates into CASSNTGVYEQYF.

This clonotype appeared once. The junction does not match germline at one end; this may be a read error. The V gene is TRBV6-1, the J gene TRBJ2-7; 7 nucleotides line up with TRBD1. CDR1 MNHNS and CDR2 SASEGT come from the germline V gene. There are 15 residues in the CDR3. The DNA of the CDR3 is TGTGCCAGCAGTGAAGGGACAGGAAAAACCTATGAGCAGTACTTC. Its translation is CASSEGTGKTYEQYF.

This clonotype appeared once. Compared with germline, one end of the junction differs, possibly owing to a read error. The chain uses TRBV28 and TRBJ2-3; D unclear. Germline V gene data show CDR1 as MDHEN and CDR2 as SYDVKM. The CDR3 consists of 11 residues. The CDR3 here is CASSSSDMQYF. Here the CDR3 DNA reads TGTGCCAGTAGTTCGTCAGATATGCAGTATTTT.

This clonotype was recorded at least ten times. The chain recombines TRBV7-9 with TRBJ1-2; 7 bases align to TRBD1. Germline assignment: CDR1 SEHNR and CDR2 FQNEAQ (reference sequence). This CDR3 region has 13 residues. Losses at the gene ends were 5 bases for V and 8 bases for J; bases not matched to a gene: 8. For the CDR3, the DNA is TGTGCCAGCAGCCGGAATCAGGGGGAAGGCTACACCTTC. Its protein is CASSRNQGEGYTF.

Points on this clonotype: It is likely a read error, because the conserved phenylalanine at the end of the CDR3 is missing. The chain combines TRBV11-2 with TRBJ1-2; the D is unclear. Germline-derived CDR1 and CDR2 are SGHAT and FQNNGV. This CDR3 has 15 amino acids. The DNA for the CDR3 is TGTGTGAGCAGCTTAACCCCCGGAATGAACTATGGCTACACCCTC. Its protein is CVSSLTPGMNYGYTL.

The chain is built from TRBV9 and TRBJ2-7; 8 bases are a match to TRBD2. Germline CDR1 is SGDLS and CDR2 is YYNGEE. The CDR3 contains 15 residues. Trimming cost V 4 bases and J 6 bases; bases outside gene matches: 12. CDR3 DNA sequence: TGTGCCAGCAGCCCCCCGGGACTAGTACAATCCGAGCAGTACTTC. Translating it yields CASSPPGLVQSEQYF.

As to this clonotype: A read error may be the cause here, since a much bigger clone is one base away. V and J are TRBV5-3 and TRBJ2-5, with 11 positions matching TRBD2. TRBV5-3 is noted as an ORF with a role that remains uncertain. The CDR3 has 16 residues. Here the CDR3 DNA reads TGTGTCAGAAGCCCGGGACTAGCGGTCTTCCAAGAGACCCAGTACTTC. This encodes CVRSPGLAVFQETQYF.

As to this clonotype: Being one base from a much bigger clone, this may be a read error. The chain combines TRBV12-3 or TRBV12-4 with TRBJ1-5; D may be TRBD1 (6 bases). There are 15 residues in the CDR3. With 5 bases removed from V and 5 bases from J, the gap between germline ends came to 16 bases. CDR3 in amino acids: CASSIRRGAYQPQHF. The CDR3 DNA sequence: TGTGCCAGCAGTATTCGACGGGGGGCCTATCAGCCCCAGCATTTT.

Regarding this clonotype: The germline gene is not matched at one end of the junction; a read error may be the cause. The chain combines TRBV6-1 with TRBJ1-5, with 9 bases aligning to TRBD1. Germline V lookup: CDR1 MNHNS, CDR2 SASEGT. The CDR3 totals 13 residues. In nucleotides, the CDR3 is TGTTCCAGCGCAACAGGGGGCAATCAGCCCCATCATTTT. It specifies CSSATGGNQPHHF.

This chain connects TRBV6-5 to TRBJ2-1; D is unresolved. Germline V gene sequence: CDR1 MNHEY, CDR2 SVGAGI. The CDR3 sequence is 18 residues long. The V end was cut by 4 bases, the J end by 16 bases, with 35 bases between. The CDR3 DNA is TGTGCCAGCAGTTTAGAAACCCCAACTTATGGGATATACAATGAGTACTTCTTC. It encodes CASSLETPTYGIYNEYFF.

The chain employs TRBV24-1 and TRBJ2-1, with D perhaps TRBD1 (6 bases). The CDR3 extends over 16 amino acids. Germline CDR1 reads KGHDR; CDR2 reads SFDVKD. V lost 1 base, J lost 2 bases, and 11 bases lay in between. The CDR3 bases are TGTGCCACCAGTGATTTAGGGGGAGTAACCTACAATGAGCAGTTCTTC. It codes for CATSDLGGVTYNEQFF.

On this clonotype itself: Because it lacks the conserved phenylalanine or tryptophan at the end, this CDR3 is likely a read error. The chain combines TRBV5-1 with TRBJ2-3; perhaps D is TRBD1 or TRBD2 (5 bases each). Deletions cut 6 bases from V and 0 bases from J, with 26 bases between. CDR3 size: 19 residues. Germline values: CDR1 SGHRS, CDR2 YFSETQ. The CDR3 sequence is CASKGTASSKRTSTDTQYL. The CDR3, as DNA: TGCGCCAGCAAGGGGACGGCTAGCTCAAAGCGGACTAGCACAGATACGCAGTATCTT.

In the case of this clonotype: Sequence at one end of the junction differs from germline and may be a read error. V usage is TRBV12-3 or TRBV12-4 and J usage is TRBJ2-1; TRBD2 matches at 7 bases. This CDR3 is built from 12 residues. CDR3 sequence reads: CAGSFGGYEQLF. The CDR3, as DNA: TGTGCTGGCAGTTTCGGGGGGTATGAGCAGCTCTTC.

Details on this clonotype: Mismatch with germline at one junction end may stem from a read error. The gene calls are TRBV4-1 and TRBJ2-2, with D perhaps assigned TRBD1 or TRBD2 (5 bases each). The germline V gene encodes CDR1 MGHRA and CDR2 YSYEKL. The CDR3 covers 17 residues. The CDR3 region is CANSQIPPGPRTGELFF. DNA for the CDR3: TGCGCCAACAGCCAGATACCGCCGGGACCCCGCACCGGGGAGCTGTTTTTT.

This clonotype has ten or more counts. In DNA, the CDR3 is TGTGCCAGCAGCGTACAGGGGGCGGGAGAGACCCAGTACTTC. Its protein product is CASSVQGAGETQYF. The rearrangement links TRBV7-9 to TRBJ2-5, with 9 bases fitting TRBD1. The V segment lost 5 bases and the J segment 4 bases; nucleotides outside the gene matches: 5. Germline V gene data show CDR1 as SEHNR and CDR2 as FQNEAQ (reference sequence). The CDR3 is 14 residues long.

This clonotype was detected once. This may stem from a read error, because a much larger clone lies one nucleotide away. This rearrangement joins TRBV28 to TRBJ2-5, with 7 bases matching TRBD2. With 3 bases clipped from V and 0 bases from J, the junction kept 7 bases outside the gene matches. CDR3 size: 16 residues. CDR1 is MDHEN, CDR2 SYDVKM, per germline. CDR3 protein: CASSLVGGTYQETQYF. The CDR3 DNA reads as TGTGCCAGCAGTTTGGTCGGGGGGACCTACCAAGAGACCCAGTACTTC.

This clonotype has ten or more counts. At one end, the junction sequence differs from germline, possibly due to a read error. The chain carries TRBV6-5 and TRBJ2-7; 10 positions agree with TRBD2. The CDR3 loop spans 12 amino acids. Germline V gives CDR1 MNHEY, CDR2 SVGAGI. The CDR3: CASSSPSGGVDF. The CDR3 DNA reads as TGTGCCAGCAGTAGTCCTAGCGGGGGCGTGGACTTC.

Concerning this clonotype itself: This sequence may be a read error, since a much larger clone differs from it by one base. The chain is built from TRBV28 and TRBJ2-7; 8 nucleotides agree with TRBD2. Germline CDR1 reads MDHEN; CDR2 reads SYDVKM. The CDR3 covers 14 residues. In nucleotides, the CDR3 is TGTGCCAGCACCCCCTCGGGGGGGCTCTACGACCAGTACTTC. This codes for CASTPSGGLYDQYF.

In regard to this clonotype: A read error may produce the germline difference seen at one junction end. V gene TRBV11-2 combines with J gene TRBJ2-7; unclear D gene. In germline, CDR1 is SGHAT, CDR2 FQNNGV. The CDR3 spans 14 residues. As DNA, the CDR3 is TGTGCCAGCACCTTAGAGGTTCGAAGCCTCGAGCAGTACTTC. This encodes CASTLEVRSLEQYF.

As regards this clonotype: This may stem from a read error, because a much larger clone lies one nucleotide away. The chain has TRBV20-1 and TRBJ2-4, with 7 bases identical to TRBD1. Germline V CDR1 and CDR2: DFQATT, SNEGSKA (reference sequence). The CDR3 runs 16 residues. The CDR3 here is CSARGDSGEAKSIQYF. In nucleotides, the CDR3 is TGCAGTGCCAGAGGGGACAGCGGAGAAGCCAAAAGCATTCAGTACTTC.

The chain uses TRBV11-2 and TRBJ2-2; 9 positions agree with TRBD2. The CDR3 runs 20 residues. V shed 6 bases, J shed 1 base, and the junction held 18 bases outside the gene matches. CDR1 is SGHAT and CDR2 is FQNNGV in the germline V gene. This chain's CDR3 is CASRDIRGRGGALNTGELFF. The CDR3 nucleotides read TGTGCCAGCAGAGATATCCGGGGGCGGGGGGGCGCCTTGAACACCGGGGAGCTGTTTTTT.

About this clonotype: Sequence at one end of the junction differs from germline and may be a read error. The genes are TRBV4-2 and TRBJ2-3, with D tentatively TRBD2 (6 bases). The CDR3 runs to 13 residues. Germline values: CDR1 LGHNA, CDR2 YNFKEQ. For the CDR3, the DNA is TGTGCCAGCAGCTCCGGGGGAACAGATACGCACTATTTT. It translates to CASSSGGTDTHYF.

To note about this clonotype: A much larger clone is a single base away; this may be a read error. The CDR3, as DNA: TGTGCCAGCAGCTTAAGGGGAAACAGGGATACTGAAGCTTTCTTT. It is translated as CASSLRGNRDTEAFF. The J gene is TRBJ1-1, the V gene TRBV7-9; D might be TRBD1 (6 bases). The CDR3 sequence is 15 residues long. Per the germline V gene, CDR1 is SEHNR and CDR2 is FQNEAQ (reference sequence). The V end was cut by 2 bases, the J end by 5 bases, with 15 bases between.